A selection of T cell receptor beta chains follows, all from one sample in a study of metastatic and nonmetastatic thyroid tumors. TCRdb reanalyzed the PCR reads with MiXCR. Among around 18,000 clones, 34% were seen once, and the ten largest hold roughly 17%. Sequences were obtained from tumor tissue. The receptor source for this set is a female donor with papillary thyroid cancer or a benign thyroid nodule (not recorded which). Some clones in this sample may be carry-over from other donors' samples. CDR3s include the opening cysteine and the closing phenylalanine or tryptophan. D genes are given only for firm matches. Size values are once, few and many counts, or a class for expanded clones, and some rows have none.

CDR3aa: CASSPTDLSTEAFF
CDR3nt: TGTGCCAGCAGCCCGACGGACCTGAGCACTGAAGCTTTCTTT
j_gene: TRBJ1-1
v_gene: TRBV6-1
d_gene: -
abundance: -

CDR3aa: CASSYREGGDEQYF
CDR3nt: TGTGCCAGCAGTTACAGGGAAGGTGGCGACGAGCAGTACTTC
j_gene: TRBJ2-7
v_gene: TRBV6-6
d_gene: -
abundance: many

CDR3aa: CATSDPSGLAGAPGELFF
CDR3nt: TGTGCCACCAGTGACCCCTCCGGACTAGCTGGAGCTCCCGGGGAGCTGTTTTTT
j_gene: TRBJ2-2
v_gene: TRBV24-1
d_gene: TRBD2
abundance: -

CDR3aa: CASSLAQGHEQYF
CDR3nt: TGTGCCAGCAGTTTAGCGCAAGGGCACGAGCAGTACTTC
j_gene: TRBJ2-7
v_gene: TRBV12-3/TRBV12-4
d_gene: -
abundance: -

CDR3aa: CASSFFDPAGYSYNEQFF
CDR3nt: TGTGCCAGCAGTTTTTTCGATCCAGCGGGATACTCCTACAATGAGCAGTTCTTC
j_gene: TRBJ2-1
v_gene: TRBV28
d_gene: TRBD2
abundance: few

CDR3aa: CASSVASGRSTDTQYF
CDR3nt: TGTGCCAGCAGCGTAGCTAGTGGTCGGAGCACAGATACGCAGTATTTT
j_gene: TRBJ2-3
v_gene: TRBV9
d_gene: -
abundance: -

CDR3aa: CASSPRLAGVQQDTQYF
CDR3nt: TGTGCCAGCTCACCACGACTAGCGGGAGTTCAACAAGATACGCAGTATTTT
j_gene: TRBJ2-3
v_gene: TRBV18
d_gene: TRBD2
abundance: many

CDR3aa: CSASRPGGKSNQPQHF
CDR3nt: TGCAGTGCTAGTCGTCCGGGGGGAAAGAGCAATCAGCCCCAGCATTTT
j_gene: TRBJ1-5
v_gene: TRBV20-1
d_gene: -
abundance: many

CDR3aa: CASRQGNAEAFF
CDR3nt: TGTGCCAGCAGACAGGGTAACGCTGAAGCTTTCTTT
j_gene: TRBJ1-1
v_gene: TRBV6-1
d_gene: -
abundance: medium-sized

CDR3aa: CASSDAGGMNTEAFF
CDR3nt: TGTGCCAGCAGTGACGCGGGGGGTATGAACACTGAAGCTTTCTTT
j_gene: TRBJ1-1
v_gene: TRBV6-1
d_gene: -
abundance: -

CDR3aa: CASSTQGPPYEQYF
CDR3nt: TGTGCCAGCAGTACCCAGGGACCTCCCTACGAGCAGTACTTC
j_gene: TRBJ2-7
v_gene: TRBV28
d_gene: -
abundance: few

CDR3aa: CASSLLERSSYEQYF
CDR3nt: TGCGCCAGCAGCCTGCTCGAGCGGAGCTCCTACGAGCAGTACTTC
j_gene: TRBJ2-7
v_gene: TRBV5-1
d_gene: -
abundance: once

CDR3aa: CASTPLAGDLTDTQYF
CDR3nt: TGTGCCAGTACCCCACTAGCGGGGGACCTCACAGATACGCAGTATTTT
j_gene: TRBJ2-3
v_gene: TRBV19
d_gene: TRBD2
abundance: few

CDR3aa: CASSFVGQYLYEQYF
CDR3nt: TGTGCCAGCAGTTTCGTGGGACAGTACCTCTACGAGCAGTACTTC
j_gene: TRBJ2-7
v_gene: TRBV12-3/TRBV12-4
d_gene: TRBD1
abundance: -

CDR3aa: CASSGTGASYEQYF
CDR3nt: TGTGCCAGCAGTGGAACAGGAGCCTCCTACGAGCAGTACTTC
j_gene: TRBJ2-7
v_gene: TRBV28
d_gene: -
abundance: few

CDR3aa: CASRALGQANEKLFF
CDR3nt: TGTGCCAGTAGAGCCCTGGGACAGGCGAATGAAAAACTGTTTTTT
j_gene: TRBJ1-4
v_gene: TRBV19
d_gene: TRBD1
abundance: many

CDR3aa: CASSPSPGTGVLNSPLHF
CDR3nt: TGTGCCAGCAGTCCTTCCCCCGGGACAGGGGTCTTGAACTCACCCCTCCACTTT
j_gene: TRBJ1-6
v_gene: TRBV28
d_gene: TRBD1
abundance: -

CDR3aa: CASSPWPSSGAPRDTDTQYF
CDR3nt: TGTGCCAGCAGTCCTTGGCCCTCTAGCGGAGCGCCCCGGGACACAGATACGCAGTATTTT
j_gene: TRBJ2-3
v_gene: TRBV6-4
d_gene: TRBD2
abundance: -

CDR3aa: CASSLVTAANTGELFF
CDR3nt: TGTGCCAGCAGCTTAGTAACAGCGGCGAACACCGGGGAGCTGTTTTTT
j_gene: TRBJ2-2
v_gene: TRBV7-8
d_gene: -
abundance: many

CDR3aa: CDTSDPGTSTGYTF
CDR3nt: TGTGACACCAGTGACCCAGGGACATCCACAGGCTACACCTTC
j_gene: TRBJ1-2
v_gene: TRBV24-1
d_gene: -
abundance: -

CDR3aa: CASSDGGADTQYF
CDR3nt: TGTGCCAGCAGTGATGGGGGGGCAGATACGCAGTATTTT
j_gene: TRBJ2-3
v_gene: TRBV6-4
d_gene: TRBD2
abundance: many

CDR3aa: CASSGTVAGLEQYF
CDR3nt: TGTGCCAGCAGTGGTACGGTAGCGGGATTGGAGCAGTATTTT
j_gene: TRBJ2-3
v_gene: TRBV11-2
d_gene: TRBD2
abundance: -

CDR3aa: CASSPGQVYEQYF
CDR3nt: TGTGCCAGCAGCCCTGGACAGGTCTACGAGCAGTACTTC
j_gene: TRBJ2-7
v_gene: TRBV5-4
d_gene: TRBD1
abundance: many

CDR3aa: CASSSPGRANEQFF
CDR3nt: TGTGCCAGCAGTTCCCCCGGCAGGGCTAATGAGCAGTTCTTC
j_gene: TRBJ2-1
v_gene: TRBV28
d_gene: -
abundance: -

CDR3aa: CASSLGSGPTNYGYTF
CDR3nt: TGTGCCAGCAGCTTAGGATCGGGACCGACTAACTATGGCTACACCTTC
j_gene: TRBJ1-2
v_gene: TRBV7-6
d_gene: -
abundance: many

CDR3aa: CASSSQGLDSPLHF
CDR3nt: TGCGCCAGCAGCTCACAGGGACTGGATTCACCCCTCCACTTT
j_gene: TRBJ1-6
v_gene: TRBV5-1
d_gene: -
abundance: -

CDR3aa: CASSVVPIKSAGKRNEQFF
CDR3nt: TGTGCCAGCAGCGTGGTCCCGATAAAGAGTGCGGGTAAGAGGAATGAGCAGTTCTTC
j_gene: TRBJ2-1
v_gene: TRBV9
d_gene: -
abundance: many

CDR3aa: CASSDGAEQYF
CDR3nt: TGTGCCAGCAGTGATGGGGCCGAGCAGTACTTC
j_gene: TRBJ2-7
v_gene: TRBV6-1
d_gene: -
abundance: many

CDR3aa: CATCPYHTSGSISSYNEQFF
CDR3nt: TGTGCCACGTGTCCTTACCATACTAGCGGCAGTATAAGCTCCTACAATGAGCAGTTCTTC
j_gene: TRBJ2-1
v_gene: TRBV6-6
d_gene: TRBD2
abundance: many

CDR3aa: CASSSGYPPDEQYF
CDR3nt: TGTGCCAGCAGCTCGGGGTATCCCCCCGACGAGCAGTACTTC
j_gene: TRBJ2-7
v_gene: TRBV11-2
d_gene: -
abundance: -

CDR3aa: CAISDWTSGSEQYF
CDR3nt: TGTGCCATCAGTGACTGGACTAGCGGGAGCGAGCAGTACTTC
j_gene: TRBJ2-7
v_gene: TRBV10-3
d_gene: TRBD2
abundance: medium-sized